This TCR beta chain was captured in a study of radiotherapy plus CTLA-4 blockade in lung cancer. In the study overall: Among enrolled patients, roughly 18% responded and roughly 31% achieved disease control. Study-level points and caveats: Subsequent to radiotherapy plus ipilimumab, tumor-derived TCR clones underwent expansion in blood. Among reported predictors of response, early blood T cell clone dynamics with interferon-beta performed best.

Repertoires were generated with immunoSEQ multiplex PCR, while TCRdb's copy carries only in-frame clones and drops some. This table has 95,000 to 150,000 clones, 85% to 90% appearing once. This clone was observed once. What it binds is unknown. Focal radiation and CTLA-4 blockade (ipilimumab) were tested in chemo-refractory metastatic non-small-cell lung cancer patients. There are 15 residues in the CDR3. Looked up from germline, CDR1 is SGHVS and CDR2 is FQNEAQ. Deletions cut 2 bases from V and 6 bases from J, with 17 bases between. The sequences come from peripheral blood, collected from a patient treated with radiotherapy plus ipilimumab. This TCR was recovered from a human donor with non-small cell lung cancer that progressed on radiotherapy plus ipilimumab. This chain uses TRBV7-8 with TRBJ2-7, with D possibly TRBD2 on 5 matching bases. This chain's CDR3 is CASSLNARVDREQYF. In nucleotides, the CDR3 is TGTGCCAGCAGCTTAAATGCGCGGGTGGACCGCGAGCAGTACTTC.